The 32 T cell receptor beta chains below come from one sample, sequenced in a study of CD8 T cells in Susac syndrome. An amount of RNA that ranged from roughly 0.5 to 1 ug was reverse transcribed with random hexamers. TCRdb re-called the immunoSEQ multiplex PCR reads through MiXCR, storing one row per CDR3 protein. The repertoire holds 170,000 or so distinct CDR3 sequences, 85% to 95% seen once, with about 0.16% in the top ten. Material for sequencing was CD8+ T cells from PBMCs. The receptor set was obtained from a human donor with multiple sclerosis.

J is TRBJ2-5 and V is TRBV7-9; the D gene is possibly TRBD2 (6 bases). CDR1 is SEHNR and CDR2 is FQNEAQ in the germline V gene (reference sequence). V was shortened by 2 bases and J by 3 bases, with 16 bases between the two germline ends. This CDR3 is built from 16 residues. The DNA for the CDR3 is TGTGCCAGCAGCTTATTTCCGGGGGAGCGGAAAGAGACCCAGTACTTC. Protein sequence: CASSLFPGERKETQYF.

The chain couples TRBV4-1 to TRBJ1-4; 12 nucleotides agree with TRBD1. The germline CDR1 and CDR2 sequences are MGHRA and YSYEKL. The CDR3 runs 16 residues. The trim removed 1 base at V and 8 bases at J, leaving 5 bases unmatched. The CDR3 loop reads CASSQGEGQGAEKLFF. The CDR3, as DNA: TGCGCCAGCAGCCAAGGGGAGGGACAGGGGGCCGAAAAACTGTTTTTT.

J is TRBJ2-2 and V is TRBV15; D gene ambiguous. The germline V gene encodes CDR1 LNHNV and CDR2 YYDKDF (reference sequence). The ends were cut back, 5 bases at V and 2 bases at J, with 9 bases in the middle. This CDR3 has 14 amino acids. The DNA of the CDR3 is TGTGCCACCAGCCCCACCCTAAACACCGGGGAGCTGTTTTTT. It translates to CATSPTLNTGELFF.

This chain connects TRBV27 to TRBJ1-1, with 7 bases identical to TRBD1. The CDR3 contains 15 residues. The germline CDR1 and CDR2 sequences are MNHEY and SMNVEV (reference sequence). V lost 0 bases to trimming and J lost 0 bases; unmatched junction nucleotides: 1. The CDR3 region is CASSLSGQMNTEAFF. The CDR3 DNA reads TGTGCCAGCAGTTTATCGGGACAGATGAACACTGAAGCTTTCTTT.

This rearrangement joins TRBV24-1 to TRBJ2-5, with D unclear. Trimming stripped 0 bases from V and 7 bases from J, with 5 bases between. CDR1 is KGHDR, CDR2 SFDVKD, per germline. The CDR3 is 12 amino acids. Here the CDR3 reads CATSDLRGTQYF. As DNA, the CDR3 is TGTGCCACCAGTGATTTGCGAGGGACCCAGTACTTC.

CDR3 nucleotides: TGTGCCAGCAGCATAAGTAGCGGGGGAATGGAGACCCAGTACTTC. This encodes CASSISSGGMETQYF. The genes are TRBV9 and TRBJ2-5; TRBD2 agrees at 9 bases. From germline, CDR1 is SGDLS and CDR2 YYNGEE. CDR3 length: 15 amino acids. Trimming took 4 bases from V and 5 from J; bases not matched to a gene: 9.

This chain joins TRBV3-1 and TRBJ2-7; 7 bases map to TRBD1. The CDR3 loop spans 14 amino acids. In germline, CDR1 is LGHDT, CDR2 YNNKEL (reference sequence). The junction had 11 bases not matched to a gene; V was cut back by 5 bases and J by 7 bases. CDR3 sequence reads: CASSAPGGIWEQYF. CDR3 sequence (DNA): TGTGCCAGCAGCGCCCCAGGGGGAATCTGGGAGCAGTACTTC.

The V and J genes are TRBV20-1 and TRBJ2-3; weak D call: TRBD2 (7 bases). Germline-derived CDR1 and CDR2 are DFQATT and SNEGSKA (reference sequence). Trimming took off 0 bases at V and 6 bases at J, with 16 bases between the two ends. The CDR3 sequence is 15 residues long. The CDR3 nucleotides are TGCAGTGCTAGAGATACCGGGGGGCCTCGGGATACGCAGTATTTT. This translates into CSARDTGGPRDTQYF.

This clonotype was found once. The chain recombines TRBV18 with TRBJ2-3; tentative D call: TRBD1 (5 bases). V shed 1 base and J shed 2 bases, with 10 bases lying between them. CDR1 and CDR2 from the germline V gene are KGHSH and LQKENI. The CDR3 contains 15 residues. The CDR3 DNA is TGTGCCAGCTCACCACAGGACAAAAACACAGATACGCAGTATTTT. It codes for CASSPQDKNTDTQYF.

V usage is TRBV5-1 and J usage is TRBJ2-7; D unclear. The CDR3 loop spans 13 amino acids. Per germline, CDR1 SGHRS and CDR2 YFSETQ. V was trimmed by 4 bases and J by 2 bases, leaving 10 bases between them. The CDR3 spells CASSNGLTYEQYF. The CDR3 coding sequence is TGCGCCAGCAGCAACGGTCTAACCTACGAGCAGTACTTC.

The CDR3: CATSDGLDRVNTEAFF. The CDR3 DNA reads TGTGCCACCAGTGATGGATTAGACAGAGTGAACACTGAAGCTTTCTTT. This chain connects TRBV24-1 to TRBJ1-1, with D maybe TRBD1 (5 bases). V shed 3 bases and J shed 0 bases, with 13 bases lying between them. The CDR3 runs 16 residues. CDR1 KGHDR and CDR2 SFDVKD come from the germline V gene.

This clonotype was detected once. The genes are TRBV19 and TRBJ1-5; the D is unclear. Between the trimmed V and J ends, which lost 3 bases and 9 bases, there was a span of 12 bases. The CDR3 sequence is 13 residues long. Germline loops: CDR1 LNHDA, CDR2 SQIVND (reference sequence). The CDR3 spells CASSIGYGGPQHF. The CDR3 DNA sequence: TGTGCCAGTAGTATCGGCTACGGTGGGCCCCAGCATTTT.

The chain links TRBV29-1 to TRBJ2-1, with a weak D call TRBD1 (5 bases). Germline-derived CDR1 and CDR2 are SQVTM and ANQGSEA. V was shortened by 7 bases and J by 2 bases, with 12 bases between the two germline ends. The CDR3 loop spans 13 amino acids. CDR3 sequence reads: CSDGANPYNEQFF. The CDR3 region has the DNA TGCAGCGATGGGGCCAACCCCTACAATGAGCAGTTCTTC.

CDR3: CASSQRAGGTDEQFF. Here the CDR3 DNA reads TGTGCCAGCAGCCAACGAGCGGGAGGGACAGATGAGCAGTTCTTC. The chain uses TRBV4-2 and TRBJ2-1; TRBD2 matches at 10 bases. V was clipped by 2 bases and J by 8 bases; unmatched bases: 6. This CDR3 is built from 15 residues. CDR1 and CDR2 from the germline V gene are LGHNA and YNFKEQ.

This sequence joins TRBV14 and TRBJ1-3; TRBD1 is a possible D gene (5 bases). V shed 0 bases and J shed 2 bases, with 11 bases lying between them. The CDR3 runs to 16 residues. The germline V gene encodes CDR1 SGHDN and CDR2 FVKESK. CDR3 residues: CASSQENRGPGNTIYF. The CDR3 region has the DNA TGTGCCAGCAGCCAAGAGAATCGGGGCCCTGGAAACACCATATATTTT.

J is TRBJ1-2 and V is TRBV5-1; no firm D call. The CDR3 covers 14 residues. The V gene lost 5 bases and the J gene lost 3 bases, with 14 bases spanning the gap. Germline loops: CDR1 SGHRS, CDR2 YFSETQ. DNA for the CDR3: TGCGCCAGCAGACCTGGACGGGGTTACTATGGCTACACCTTC. Translated: CASRPGRGYYGYTF.

This chain uses TRBV2 with TRBJ2-4; TRBD1 might be the D (6 bases). The CDR3 spans 16 residues. The ends were cut back, 4 bases at V and 2 bases at J, with 15 bases in the middle. In germline, CDR1 is SNHLY, CDR2 FYNNEI. The CDR3 coding sequence is TGTGCCAGCAGTGCCCGCACAGGGAGTCCCAAAAACATTCAGTACTTC. Translated, it gives CASSARTGSPKNIQYF.

The chain recombines TRBV18 with TRBJ1-1; a weak D match, TRBD1 (5 bases). Trimming pared 3 bases from V and 1 base from J, leaving 12 bases between. In germline, CDR1 is KGHSH, CDR2 LQKENI. This CDR3 is 15 amino acids long. The CDR3 region is CASSPAGDGNTEAFF. The CDR3, as DNA: TGTGCCAGCTCACCTGCGGGGGACGGGAACACTGAAGCTTTCTTT. The variable domain in full, completed from reference TRBV18 and TRBJ1-1, reads NAGVMQNPRHLVRRRGQEARLRCSPMKGHSHVYWYRQLPEEGLKFMVYLQKENIIDESGMPKERFSAEFPKEGPSILRIQQVVRGDSAAYFCASSPAGDGNTEAFFGQGTRLTVV.

The chain uses TRBV20-1 and TRBJ2-7; D unclear. Trimming pared 5 bases from V and 2 bases from J, leaving 16 bases between. Germline V lookup: CDR1 DFQATT, CDR2 SNEGSKA (reference sequence). This CDR3 is built from 14 residues. As DNA, the CDR3 is TGCAGTGCTTCGGAAGTTACTGGGACCTACGAGCAGTACTTC. Translation gives CSASEVTGTYEQYF.

This chain links TRBV6-5 with TRBJ1-6, with TRBD1 matching 9 bases. The CDR3 covers 17 residues. Germline trimming cut 2 bases from V and 6 bases from J; bases unmatched to any gene: 8. Per germline, CDR1 MNHEY and CDR2 SVGAGI. CDR3 sequence reads: CASSYDHRGLANSPLHF. As DNA, the CDR3 is TGTGCCAGCAGTTACGATCACAGGGGGCTCGCTAATTCACCCCTCCACTTT.

The chain links TRBV9 to TRBJ1-2; D may be TRBD1 (5 bases). The CDR3 totals 13 residues. V was clipped by 1 base and J by 3 bases, with 7 bases between them. From germline, CDR1 is SGDLS and CDR2 YYNGEE. The CDR3 reads CASSVQGDYGYTF. The CDR3, as DNA: TGTGCCAGCAGCGTACAGGGAGACTATGGCTACACCTTC.

This clonotype has just one count. The limits of the CDR3 on the DNA are not certain, so only TCRdb's listed CDR3 is given. The rearrangement uses TRBV21-1 and TRBJ2-3; the D call TRBD2 from the table was never checked on the DNA. TRBV21-1 has pseudogene status. The CDR3 has 17 residues if both end residues are counted. CDR3 sequence: CASRSREGWASGNTQYF.

V is TRBV29-1 and J is TRBJ1-5; D is unresolved. V was trimmed by 5 bases and J by 3 bases, leaving 8 bases between them. The CDR3 is 12 amino acids. Germline-derived CDR1 and CDR2 are SQVTM and ANQGSEA. DNA for the CDR3: TGCAGCGTTCTGGGGAACAATCAGCCCCAGCATTTT. Its translation: CSVLGNNQPQHF. The full variable domain, in which reference TRBV29-1 and TRBJ1-5 provide the parts outside the CDR3, is SAVISQKPSRDICQRGTSLTIQCQVDSQVTMMFWYRQQPGQSLTLIATANQGSEATYESGFVIDKFPISRPNLTFSTLTVSNMSPEDSSIYLCSVLGNNQPQHFGDGTRLSIL.

This clonotype appeared once. The chain combines TRBV27 with TRBJ2-1; D remains ambiguous. Germline V gives CDR1 MNHEY, CDR2 SMNVEV (reference sequence). Trimming took 4 bases from V and 4 from J, leaving 14 bases between them. The CDR3 has 15 residues. Here the CDR3 DNA reads TGTGCCAGCAGTTCTCTGACGTTCAAATACAATGAGCAGTTCTTC. Translation gives CASSSLTFKYNEQFF.

The V and J genes are TRBV18 and TRBJ2-7, with D possibly being TRBD1 or TRBD2 (5 bases each). Trimming took 3 bases from V and 5 from J, leaving 8 bases between them. Germline CDR1 KGHSH, CDR2 LQKENI. This CDR3 has 12 amino acids. The CDR3: CASSPGPDEQYF. The CDR3 coding sequence is TGTGCCAGCTCACCGGGACCCGACGAGCAGTACTTC.

The CDR3 coding sequence is TGCGCCAGCAGCTTAACCGGGACTAGCGGGAGGGGACCCTACAATGAGCAGTTCTTC. It codes for CASSLTGTSGRGPYNEQFF. V is TRBV5-1 and J is TRBJ2-1, with TRBD2 matching over 16 bases. The CDR3 is 19 amino acids. V was pared by 2 bases and J by 2 bases, with 7 bases of the junction left unmatched. Germline-derived CDR1 and CDR2 are SGHRS and YFSETQ.

The rearrangement links TRBV15 to TRBJ2-1, with 7 bases lining up with TRBD1. V shed 6 bases, J shed 0 bases, and the junction held 5 bases outside the gene matches. The CDR3 has 15 residues. Germline V CDR1 and CDR2: LNHNV, YYDKDF (reference sequence). The CDR3 spells CATSRGQSSYNEQFF. The CDR3 DNA reads as TGTGCCACCAGTCGGGGACAGAGCTCCTACAATGAGCAGTTCTTC.

The CDR3 DNA reads TGTGCCAGCAGTCCCCGACAGCTCTCCTACAATGAGCAGTTCTTC. As protein: CASSPRQLSYNEQFF. This sequence joins TRBV28 and TRBJ2-1, with a tentative D call TRBD1 (5 bases). V gave up 5 bases and J gave up 0 bases, with 11 bases separating them. This CDR3 has 15 amino acids. Germline assignment: CDR1 MDHEN and CDR2 SYDVKM.

The chain employs TRBV3-1 and TRBJ1-6; D is perhaps TRBD1 (5 bases). The CDR3 totals 14 residues. The germline V gene has CDR1 LGHDT and CDR2 YNNKEL (reference sequence). With 7 bases removed from V and 7 bases from J, the gap between germline ends came to 14 bases. The CDR3 DNA is TGTGCCAGCACCGGGACCGAAGTAAATTCACCCCTCCACTTT. Amino acids: CASTGTEVNSPLHF.

The chain combines TRBV27 with TRBJ2-1; no definite D call. Trimming removed 1 base at V and 4 bases at J, with 11 bases between. Germline values: CDR1 MNHEY, CDR2 SMNVEV (reference sequence). The CDR3 covers 15 residues. In DNA form, the CDR3 reads TGTGCCAGCAGTTTATTCCTAAGCGAGTACAATGAGCAGTTCTTC. This gives the protein CASSLFLSEYNEQFF.

V is TRBV20-1 and J is TRBJ2-3, with 11 positions matching TRBD1. Germline-derived CDR1 and CDR2 are DFQATT and SNEGSKA (reference sequence). This CDR3 is 17 amino acids long. V shed 0 bases, J shed 4 bases, and the junction held 9 bases outside the gene matches. CDR3 bases: TGCAGTGCTAGAGATACCCGGGACAGGGGGTTCCCAGATACGCAGTATTTT. This sequence encodes CSARDTRDRGFPDTQYF.

This chain connects TRBV6-6 to TRBJ2-5; a weak D match, TRBD1 (5 bases). Looked up from germline, CDR1 is MNHNY and CDR2 is SVGAGI (reference sequence). This CDR3 is built from 14 residues. Deletions cut 5 bases from V and 5 bases from J, with 15 bases between. The CDR3 DNA reads as TGTGCCAGCAGTAAGCGACAGCGCCGGGAGACCCAGTACTTC. This translates into CASSKRQRRETQYF.